The T cell receptor beta chain described here comes from a study of cytomegalovirus exposure and HLA in healthy donors. About the study: From some 180 million T cells, an earlier analysis saw roughly 100 million unique TCR beta sequences. Findings and caveats of the study: Most of the TCR beta V segments (in an earlier analysis) were productive either about 90% or about 30% of the time. Fewer N-insertions (relative to the approximately 700-donor mean) were reportedly seen in an Asian-associated ancestry cluster in a later analysis.

This clone has just one count. Its antigen remains unknown. The CDR3 spans 14 residues. Germline V gene data show CDR1 as SGHRS and CDR2 as YFSETQ. Trimming stripped 0 bases from V and 6 bases from J, with 11 bases between. The study ran its PCR with 60 Vbeta and 13 Jbeta primers. This table comes from immunoSEQ multiplex PCR, and its TCRdb copy is limited to in-frame clones, with some not included. In the table there are 100,000 to 150,000 clones, around 75% of which are singletons. This chain uses TRBV5-1 with TRBJ2-3, with a weak D call TRBD2 (6 bases). The sequenced sample consisted of PBMCs. The receptor was isolated from a woman aged 50 to 60 in good health and CMV-seropositive. DNA for the CDR3: TGCGCCAGCAGCTTGGAGGCAGGGAGGGATACGCAGTATTTT. It specifies CASSLEAGRDTQYF.